This TCR beta chain was obtained from a study of identical twins. This clonotype was detected a few times. Template switching, a step in the protocol, added a universal primer site, and cDNA carried unique molecular identifiers. From the 5' RACE reads, TCRdb called clonotypes with MiXCR, one entry per CDR3 protein. The sample holds around 500,000 distinct CDR3 sequences, 14% seen once. Germline CDR1 and CDR2: DFQATT and SNEGSKA (reference sequence). The trim removed 5 bases at V and 4 bases at J, leaving 4 bases unmatched. The CDR3 spans 14 residues. Another study also made use of these data, one on yellow fever vaccine responses in identical twins. That work adds: In identical twins, vaccine T cell responses appeared partly shared and partly individual.

The sample taken for sequencing was CD4+ T cells sorted from blood. The J gene is TRBJ1-5, the V gene TRBV20-1; 11 nucleotides agree with TRBD1. This receptor was identified in a woman in her late teens or twenties in good health. DNA for the CDR3: TGCAGTGCTGCTGGGACAGGGGGGAATCAGCCCCAGCATTTT. Translating gives CSAAGTGGNQPQHF.